Listed here are 4 T cell receptor beta chains from one sample, sequenced in a study of monozygotic twins with inflammatory bowel disease. TCRdb re-called the 5' RACE reads and gives one entry per CDR3 protein, without DNA. Listed are about 380,000 distinct CDR3 sequences; 2.5% to 3% falls within the top ten. Sample: blood. All receptors come from a human donor with ulcerative colitis or Crohn's disease, or a healthy co-twin of an affected twin (not recorded which).

The chain recombines TRBV6-2 or TRBV6-3 with TRBJ2-1; checking the TCRdb D call of TRBD2 is not possible without DNA. Germline CDR1 and CDR2: MNHEY and SVGEGT. This CDR3 contains 20 residues. The CDR3: CATSPVPGLAGRLSYNEQFF.

This CDR3 reads CASSSTDRGRGGQYF. The chain couples TRBV6-5 to TRBJ2-7; the D call of TRBD1 rests on TCRdb alone, since no DNA is present to check it. The CDR3 spans 15 residues. Germline CDR1 MNHEY, CDR2 SVGAGI.

The chain uses TRBV18 and TRBJ1-5. Germline V gene sequence: CDR1 KGHSH, CDR2 LQKENI. The CDR3 has 12 amino acids. CDR3 sequence: CASSPINQPQHF.

The chain couples TRBV5-1 to TRBJ2-3; TCRdb designates TRBD1, a call that cannot be tested without DNA. The CDR3 is 15 amino acids. Germline V gives CDR1 SGHRS, CDR2 YFSETQ. CDR3 sequence reads: CASKGGRGATDTQYF.